The 27 T cell receptor beta chains listed next were all sequenced from one sample in a study of blood T cell repertoires in COVID-19. Libraries were prepared by immunoSEQ multiplex PCR; TCRdb keeps only in-frame clonotypes and omits some of them. The sample has 500,000 or so clones; around 90% are singletons. The sample was PBMCs or T cells enriched from blood (not recorded which). The receptor source for this set is a young woman who had recovered from COVID-19.

V usage is TRBV19 and J usage is TRBJ1-2; D gene ambiguous. Trimming took 9 bases from V and 2 from J, leaving 19 bases between them. The CDR3 spans 15 residues. Per the germline V gene, CDR1 is LNHDA and CDR2 is SQIVND (reference sequence). CDR3 sequence: CASEPGGDVNYGYTF. The CDR3 nucleotides are TGTGCCAGCGAGCCAGGCGGGGATGTCAACTATGGCTACACCTTC.

The CDR3 here is CASRSGGIVNTQYF. In DNA form, the CDR3 reads TGTGCCAGCAGGAGCGGGGGGATAGTGAATACGCAGTATTTT. V and J are TRBV28 and TRBJ2-3; TRBD2 matches at 9 bases. The ends lost 6 bases at V and 7 bases at J; junction bases unmatched: 8. The V gene's germline CDR1 is MDHEN and CDR2 SYDVKM. There are 14 residues in the CDR3.

The rearrangement joins TRBV28 to TRBJ1-2, with D maybe TRBD1 (5 bases). Trimming removed 10 bases at V and 8 bases at J, with 17 bases between. The CDR3 is made up of 12 amino acids. Looked up from germline, CDR1 is MDHEN and CDR2 is SYDVKM. Written as DNA, the CDR3 is TGTGCCATCAATTCACCAAGGGGAGGCTACACCTTC. Its translation: CAINSPRGGYTF.

There are a few counts of this clone. The V call is TRBV7-9, the J call TRBJ2-3; D uncertain. The V gene lost 2 bases and the J gene lost 6 bases, with 15 bases spanning the gap. There are 15 residues in the CDR3. Germline V CDR1 and CDR2: SEHNR, FQNEAQ (reference sequence). The DNA of the CDR3 is TGTGCCAGCAGCTTAAGCTCCAACGGGTTGGATACGCAGTATTTT. Residues: CASSLSSNGLDTQYF.

The genes are TRBV3-1 (or the pseudogene TRBV3-2) and TRBJ1-1; maybe TRBD1 (6 bases). The CDR3 is 16 amino acids. With 4 bases removed from V and 8 bases from J, the gap between germline ends came to 23 bases. Germline V gene sequence: CDR1 LGHDT, CDR2 YNNKEL (reference sequence). As DNA, the CDR3 is TGTGCCAGCAGCCCCCTGCTTACAGGGAACACAAACGAAGCTTTCTTT. It is translated as CASSPLLTGNTNEAFF.

The chain employs TRBV28 and TRBJ1-2; D perhaps matches TRBD1 (5 bases). The CDR3 sequence is 14 residues long. Germline assignment: CDR1 MDHEN and CDR2 SYDVKM. Deletions cut 1 base from V and 5 bases from J, with 11 bases between. The CDR3 spells CASSLLGGVYGYTF. The CDR3 DNA reads TGTGCCAGCAGTTTATTGGGGGGGGTGTATGGCTACACCTTC.

This clone was seen a few times. The chain couples TRBV11-2 to TRBJ1-2; D is possibly TRBD1 (6 bases). In germline, CDR1 is SGHAT, CDR2 FQNNGV. Trimming took off 5 bases at V and 8 bases at J, with 24 bases between the two ends. This CDR3 is 16 amino acids long. The CDR3 DNA sequence: TGTGCCAGCAGCCCAATACAGGGACGGAACACCCTAGGCTACACCTTC. Translating it yields CASSPIQGRNTLGYTF.

The chain uses TRBV18 and TRBJ2-6; D not resolved. The V gene lost 2 bases and the J gene lost 6 bases, with 11 bases spanning the gap. This CDR3 spans 15 amino acids. From germline, CDR1 is KGHSH and CDR2 LQKENI. DNA of the CDR3: TGTGCCAGCTCACCATACGCTCTGGCGGCCAACGTCCTGACTTTC. Residues: CASSPYALAANVLTF.

This clone was detected ten times or more. This chain joins TRBV9 and TRBJ1-1, with 9 bases that match TRBD1. V lost 4 bases and J lost 2; bases outside the gene matches: 3. CDR3 length equals 14 residues. From germline, CDR1 is SGDLS and CDR2 YYNGEE. CDR3 nucleotide sequence: TGTGCCAGCAGCCCAACAGGGGGCAACACTGAAGCTTTCTTT. It encodes CASSPTGGNTEAFF.

The chain carries TRBV6-5 and TRBJ1-3; D is unclear. The germline V and J ends were trimmed by 2 bases and 3 bases, with 14 bases remaining between them. There are 16 residues in the CDR3. Germline lookup yields CDR1 MNHEY and CDR2 SVGAGI. The CDR3 sequence: CASSYRESGFGNTIYF. The CDR3 region has the DNA TGTGCCAGCAGTTACAGGGAGTCGGGCTTTGGAAACACCATATATTTT.

CDR3 amino acids: CASSIRGEGSPLHF. DNA for the CDR3: TGTGCCAGCAGCATACGAGGGGAGGGTTCACCCCTCCACTTT. V and J are TRBV11-2 and TRBJ1-6; D perhaps matches TRBD1 (5 bases). Deletions cut 5 bases from V and 9 bases from J, with 14 bases between. CDR3 size: 14 residues. Germline-derived CDR1 and CDR2 are SGHAT and FQNNGV.

The rearrangement links TRBV15 to TRBJ2-1, with D possibly TRBD2 on 6 matching bases. Germline lookup yields CDR1 LNHNV and CDR2 YYDKDF (reference sequence). CDR3 size: 16 residues. The germline V and J ends were trimmed by 1 base and 0 bases, with 10 bases remaining between them. The CDR3 DNA follows: TGTGCCACCAGCAGAGGACTAGGGAGCTCCTACAATGAGCAGTTCTTC. This translates into CATSRGLGSSYNEQFF.

This clone has just a few counts. The genes are TRBV6-5 and TRBJ1-3; 9 bases are a match to TRBD1. J gave up 6 bases and V 8 bases, and 8 bases lay outside the gene matches. CDR3 length: 14 residues. From germline, CDR1 is MNHEY and CDR2 SVGAGI. CDR3 protein: CASPDRGVENTIYF. In nucleotides, the CDR3 is TGTGCCAGCCCCGACAGGGGGGTAGAAAACACCATATATTTT.

This clone turned up a few times. The rearrangement joins TRBV4-1 to TRBJ1-6; tentatively, D is TRBD1 (5 bases). CDR3 length equals 19 residues. V lost 0 bases and J lost 5, with 20 bases in between. The germline CDR1 and CDR2 sequences are MGHRA and YSYEKL. In nucleotides, the CDR3 is TGCGCCAGCAGCCAAGATTCGTGGCGGGGACTTTATGATAATTCACCCCTCCACTTT. Translated: CASSQDSWRGLYDNSPLHF.

This chain uses TRBV20-1 with TRBJ1-1, with D possibly being TRBD1 (6 bases). CDR3 length: 11 amino acids. CDR1 and CDR2 from the germline V gene are DFQATT and SNEGSKA (reference sequence). V dropped 6 bases and J dropped 8 bases, with 13 bases sitting between them. CDR3 in amino acids: CSAPRTVEAFF. The CDR3, as DNA: TGCAGTGCCCCTAGGACAGTGGAAGCTTTCTTT.

The V call is TRBV10-3, the J call TRBJ1-3; D not certain. The CDR3 runs to 14 residues. Germline V gene lookup returns CDR1 ENHRY and CDR2 SYGVKD. Trimming pared 7 bases from V and 0 bases from J, leaving 10 bases between. CDR3 DNA sequence: TGTGCCATCAACATCGTAAACTCTGGAAACACCATATATTTT. This codes for CAINIVNSGNTIYF.

This chain connects TRBV6-5 to TRBJ2-5; 8 nucleotides agree with TRBD2. Germline lookup yields CDR1 MNHEY and CDR2 SVGAGI. Germline trimming cut 5 bases from V and 2 bases from J; bases unmatched to any gene: 7. The CDR3 sequence is 15 residues long. The CDR3 protein is CASSPPSGGQETQYF. The CDR3 DNA reads TGTGCCAGCAGTCCTCCTTCGGGGGGGCAAGAGACCCAGTACTTC.

The chain employs TRBV19 and TRBJ1-1; TRBD1 agrees at 8 bases. This CDR3 comprises 13 residues. The junction had 3 bases not matched to a gene; V was cut back by 5 bases and J by 4 bases. Germline CDR1 is LNHDA and CDR2 is SQIVND (reference sequence). In DNA, the CDR3 is TGTGCCAGTAGTCCCACAGGGGGCACTGAAGCTTTCTTT. As protein: CASSPTGGTEAFF.

This clone was seen just once. The chain is built from TRBV5-6 and TRBJ1-2; a possible D gene is TRBD1 (5 bases). V was shortened by 5 bases and J by 4 bases, with 12 bases between the two germline ends. Germline CDR1 reads SGHDT; CDR2 reads YYEEEE. The CDR3 is made up of 13 amino acids. This CDR3 reads CASRLDRFYGYTF. The CDR3 DNA reads TGTGCCAGCAGGCTTGACAGATTCTATGGCTACACCTTC.

The V gene is TRBV19, the J gene TRBJ2-3, with D possibly being TRBD2 (5 bases). The V gene's germline CDR1 is LNHDA and CDR2 SQIVND (reference sequence). The CDR3 has 14 amino acids. Trimming took off 1 base at V and 4 bases at J, with 9 bases between the two ends. Here the CDR3 DNA reads TGTGCCAGTAGTATAGGGATCGGGGCAGATACGCAGTATTTT. It specifies CASSIGIGADTQYF. Supplemented by reference TRBV19 and TRBJ2-3, the full variable domain reads DGGITQSPKYLFRKEGQNVTLSCEQNLNHDAMYWYRQDPGQGLRLIYYSQIVNDFQKGDIAEGYSVSREKKESFPLTVTSAQKNPTAFYLCASSIGIGADTQYFGPGTRLTVL.

The chain couples TRBV5-4 to TRBJ2-7; D is perhaps TRBD2 (6 bases). The CDR3 loop spans 15 amino acids. From germline, CDR1 is SGHNT and CDR2 YYREEE (reference sequence). The V end lost 4 bases, the J end lost 0 bases, and 14 bases lay between the germline ends. Written as DNA, the CDR3 is TGTGCCAGCAGCGGGCCGGGGGACGGCTCCTACGAGCAGTACTTC. As protein: CASSGPGDGSYEQYF.

The chain combines TRBV6-5 with TRBJ1-3; possibly TRBD1 for D (5 bases). V shed 7 bases and J shed 0 bases, with 10 bases lying between them. Germline CDR1 reads MNHEY; CDR2 reads SVGAGI. This CDR3 is 14 amino acids long. The chain's CDR3 is CASNTQGSGNTIYF. DNA for the CDR3: TGTGCCAGCAATACTCAGGGCTCTGGAAACACCATATATTTT.

Here the CDR3 reads CASSAGFERNEQFF. In nucleotides, the CDR3 is TGTGCCAGCAGCGCGGGGTTTGAGAGGAATGAGCAGTTCTTC. The V and J genes are TRBV25-1 and TRBJ2-1, with a weak D call TRBD2 (6 bases). Germline CDR1 is MGHDK and CDR2 is SYGVNS. The CDR3 totals 14 residues. The V gene lost 6 bases and the J gene lost 7 bases, with 16 bases spanning the gap.

Note on this clone: A junction boundary mismatches the germline segment, possibly from a read error. The chain couples TRBV27 to TRBJ2-2; tentatively, D is TRBD2 (6 bases). The CDR3 is 14 amino acids. Germline V gene data show CDR1 as MNHEY and CDR2 as SMNVEV (reference sequence). The CDR3 coding sequence is TGTGCCAGCAGTTTATTCGGGAGTCCCGGGGAGCCGTTTTTT. Translating gives CASSLFGSPGEPFF.

This clone was counted between two and nine times. The V gene is TRBV7-9, the J gene TRBJ1-1; no clear D. The V gene's germline CDR1 is SEHNR and CDR2 FQNEAQ (reference sequence). With 5 bases removed from V and 2 bases from J, the gap between germline ends came to 12 bases. CDR3 length: 14 amino acids. This CDR3 reads CASSRTFGNTEAFF. CDR3 DNA sequence: TGTGCCAGCAGCCGGACTTTTGGAAACACTGAAGCTTTCTTT.

V usage is TRBV9 and J usage is TRBJ1-2, with 8 bases lining up with TRBD1. J gave up 5 bases and V 4 bases, and 10 bases lay outside the gene matches. Germline assignment: CDR1 SGDLS and CDR2 YYNGEE. CDR3 length: 15 residues. The CDR3 loop is CASSPNSGGDYGYTF. The CDR3 bases are TGTGCCAGCAGCCCTAATTCAGGGGGCGATTATGGCTACACCTTC.

This clone was recorded only once. CDR3 protein: CARDRGPDGYTF. Here the CDR3 DNA reads TGTGCCAGGGACAGGGGGCCTGATGGCTACACCTTC. The rearrangement joins TRBV6-5 to TRBJ1-2; 11 positions match TRBD1. CDR1 and CDR2 from the germline V gene are MNHEY and SVGAGI. Trimming at V came to 9 bases and at J to 6 bases, leaving 3 bases not matched to a gene. The CDR3 spans 12 residues.